This is a list of T cell receptor beta chains from one sample in a study of CD8 T cells in ankylosing spondylitis. Via MiXCR, TCRdb re-called the 5' RACE reads, giving one row per CDR3 protein. The data contain a few hundred thousand distinct CDR3 sequences, more than 20% of them singletons. The sequenced sample was blood, either unsorted or a sorted T cell fraction (not recorded which). All receptors come from a male donor with ankylosing spondylitis. The CDR3 runs from the conserved cysteine through the conserved F or W. D genes are given only for firm matches. Rows may omit the clone size; those that give it use once, few, many or a size class.

>TRBV5-1|NA|TRBJ2-5|NA
TGCGCCAGCAGCTTGGCCCCCTATCGGGATCAAGAGACCCAGTACTTC
CASSLAPYRDQETQYF
>TRBV5-1|few|TRBJ2-1|NA
TGCGCCAGCAGCTTGGAGGGGGGTTACAATGAGCAGTTCTTC
CASSLEGGYNEQFF
>TRBV30|NA|TRBJ2-2|TRBD2
TGTGCCTGGAGTAAAATAGCGGGAGTGATCGGGGAGCTGTTTTTT
CAWSKIAGVIGELFF
>TRBV12-3/TRBV12-4|NA|TRBJ1-5|NA
TGTGCCAGCAGTTTTTCGGGGGGAAATAGCAATCAGCCCCAGCATTTT
CASSFSGGNSNQPQHF
>TRBV14|once|TRBJ2-4|NA
TGTGCCAGCAGCCACGGAGGTTCCAAAAACATTCAGTACTTC
CASSHGGSKNIQYF
>TRBV28|NA|TRBJ2-7|TRBD1
TGTGCCAGCAGTGTTCGGGACAGAATCCTCGAGCAGTACTTC
CASSVRDRILEQYF
>TRBV18|NA|TRBJ2-7|TRBD1
TGTGCCAGCTCACCCGGGACAGGGAGGGAGCAGTACTTC
CASSPGTGREQYF
>TRBV7-9|NA|TRBJ1-3|TRBD1
TGTGCCAGCAGCACCCAGACAGGGGCTGGAAACACCATATATTTT
CASSTQTGAGNTIYF
>TRBV12-5|NA|TRBJ2-1|TRBD2
TGTGCTAGTGCTAGGACTAGCGGGAGGAATGAGCAGTTCTTC
CASARTSGRNEQFF
>TRBV6-5|NA|TRBJ1-2|TRBD1
TGTGCCAGCAGTTACTCCCCGGGACAGCGATATGGCTACACCTTC
CASSYSPGQRYGYTF
>TRBV18|few|TRBJ2-1|TRBD1
TGTGCCAGCTCAGCCGGGACAGGGGCCAATGAGCAGTTCTTC
CASSAGTGANEQFF
>TRBV27|NA|TRBJ1-1|NA
TGTGCCAGCAGCTTCGGAACCCGCAACACTGAAGCTTTCTTT
CASSFGTRNTEAFF
>TRBV19|NA|TRBJ1-5|NA
TGTGCCAGTAGCGCCCTTGGGGTAGAACAGCCCCAGCATTTT
CASSALGVEQPQHF
>TRBV28|NA|TRBJ2-7|TRBD2
TGTGCCAGCAGCCGCTTAGCGGGAGGGGGGTACGAGCAGTACTTC
CASSRLAGGGYEQYF
>TRBV3-1|few|TRBJ2-7|TRBD2
TGTGCCAGCAGCCAAGACCTAGCGGTCTACGAGCAGTACTTC
CASSQDLAVYEQYF
>TRBV6-5|NA|TRBJ1-1|TRBD1
TGTGCCAGCAGTTACGGTGGGAGGGGGCCCACTGAAGCTTTCTTT
CASSYGGRGPTEAFF
>TRBV9|NA|TRBJ1-6|TRBD1
TGTGCCAGCAGCGTTCGGGACAGTTATAATTCACCCCTCCACTTT
CASSVRDSYNSPLHF
>TRBV29-1|few|TRBJ2-6|NA
TGCAGCGTTGCCGGTCTCTCTGGGGCCAACGTCCTGACTTTC
CSVAGLSGANVLTF
>TRBV15|few|TRBJ1-4|TRBD1
TGTGCCACCAGCCACACCCCAGGACAGGGACTGTTTTTT
CATSHTPGQGLFF
>TRBV7-9|NA|TRBJ1-1|TRBD1
TGTGCCAGCAGCATAACGGGCACAGGGGAGGCTTTCTTT
CASSITGTGEAFF
>TRBV29-1|many|TRBJ2-3|NA
TGCAGCGTTGAAACAACACGACCCCCAGATACGCAGTATTTT
CSVETTRPPDTQYF
>TRBV11-2|NA|TRBJ1-4|NA
TGTGCCAGCAGCTTTTGGGGGCTCGATGAAAAACTGTTTTTT
CASSFWGLDEKLFF
>TRBV21-1|NA|TRBJ1-4|NA
TGTGCCAGCATCTCTCGACTCCCGGGACAACGCGCCGAAAAACTGTTTTTT
CASISRLPGQRAEKLFF
>TRBV28|NA|TRBJ2-7|TRBD1
TGTGCCAGCACGTTTTCCTGGGACAGGTCCTACGAGCAGTACTTC
CASTFSWDRSYEQYF
>TRBV29-1|NA|TRBJ2-1|NA
TGCAGCGTTGAAGATCCACACAGGGTGTTCAATGAGCAGTTCTTC
CSVEDPHRVFNEQFF
>TRBV5-1|NA|TRBJ2-1|TRBD1
TGCGCCAGCAGCGCTCAACAGGGGAGCTCCTACAATGAGCAGTTCTTC
CASSAQQGSSYNEQFF
>TRBV20-1|few|TRBJ1-1|TRBD1
TGCAGTGCCAAGACAGGGTGGGACACTGAAGCTTTCTTT
CSAKTGWDTEAFF
>TRBV5-1|few|TRBJ1-1|NA
TGCGCCAGCAGCTTGGGTGGACAGTTGAACACTGAAGCTTTCTTT
CASSLGGQLNTEAFF
>TRBV3-1|few|TRBJ2-7|TRBD2
TGTGCCAGCAGCCACCGCCCCCCGACTAGCGTATCCTACGAGCAGTACTTC
CASSHRPPTSVSYEQYF
>TRBV9|few|TRBJ2-7|NA
TGTGCCAGCAGCGTAGAAGTGGTGCCCTACGAGCAGTACTTC
CASSVEVVPYEQYF
>TRBV28|NA|TRBJ2-5|TRBD2
TGTGCCAGCTTTCCAGCGGGAGAATTGGAGACCCAGTACTTC
CASFPAGELETQYF
>TRBV28|NA|TRBJ2-5|TRBD1
TGTGCCAGCAGTTTTGGTACAGGGGGCCAAGAGACCCAGTACTTC
CASSFGTGGQETQYF
>TRBV7-2|few|TRBJ2-4|TRBD1
TGTGCCAGCAGCTTACCCAGACAGGGGAGATACATTCAGTACTTC
CASSLPRQGRYIQYF
>TRBV11-3|NA|TRBJ2-1|NA
TGTGCCAGCAGCTTAGTTTCCGGGGCCGGGGTTGATGAGCAGTTCTTC
CASSLVSGAGVDEQFF
>TRBV29-1|many|TRBJ2-3|NA
TGCAGTTCGGACAGCCAATCCACAGATACGCAGTATTTT
CSSDSQSTDTQYF
>TRBV29-1|many|TRBJ2-7|TRBD1
TGCAGCGTTGGAGGGGACAGGAACGAGCAGTACTTC
CSVGGDRNEQYF
>TRBV20-1|few|TRBJ2-3|NA
TGCAGCCGACCGGTGCGTGGCACAGATACGCAGTATTTT
CSRPVRGTDTQYF
>TRBV19|few|TRBJ2-5|TRBD2
TGTGCCAGTAGAGGTCTTCCGGCGGGAGAGCGAGAGACCCAGTACTTC
CASRGLPAGERETQYF
>TRBV6-1|few|TRBJ1-2|NA
TGTGCCAGCAGTAAGGGGGGGGACGGGGCTTCCTATGGCTACACCTTC
CASSKGGDGASYGYTF
>TRBV27|many|TRBJ2-2|NA
TGTGCCAGCAGTCGGGGCAGGGGCTGGACCGGGGAGCTGTTTTTT
CASSRGRGWTGELFF
>TRBV20-1|NA|TRBJ2-7|NA
TGCAGTGCTAAAGAGGGGACGGGCTCCTACGAGCAGTACTTC
CSAKEGTGSYEQYF
>TRBV18|NA|TRBJ2-7|TRBD2
TGTGCCAGCTCCTCCTTGGACTGGGGAGGGAGCTCCTACGAGCAGTACTTC
CASSSLDWGGSSYEQYF
>TRBV29-1|NA|TRBJ2-7|NA
TGCAGCGTTGGACTTCGTGACGAGCAGTACTTC
CSVGLRDEQYF
>TRBV21-1|NA|TRBJ2-3|NA
TGTGCCAGCAGCAAAGCCCCCGGCGACAGGGGGACAAGGGTAGCGGGGGGCTTCACAGATACGCAGTATTTT
CASSKAPGDRGTRVAGGFTDTQYF
>TRBV6-2/TRBV6-3|NA|TRBJ1-1|NA
TGTGCCAGCAGTTACTCGCGGGCGAACACTGAAGCTTTCTTT
CASSYSRANTEAFF
>TRBV28|few|TRBJ1-4|NA
TGTGCCAGCAGTTTTCCCACAGGGCTTAATGAAAAACTGTTTTTT
CASSFPTGLNEKLFF
>TRBV29-1|once|TRBJ2-7|TRBD2
TGCAGCGTTGCAGATGTGGGTTTTACCGGGACTAGCGGGACCTTCGCCTACGAGCAGTACTTC
CSVADVGFTGTSGTFAYEQYF
>TRBV10-2|few|TRBJ1-5|NA
TGCGCCAGCAGGCCGGGGGGGTCGCAGCCCCAGCATTTT
CASRPGGSQPQHF
>TRBV6-2/TRBV6-3|NA|TRBJ2-7|TRBD2
TGTGCCTCCAAAGCGGGAAGGACCTACGAGCAGTACTTC
CASKAGRTYEQYF
>TRBV12-3/TRBV12-4|few|TRBJ2-7|NA
TGTGCCAGCAGTCTTCCCGCCAGGGATAGGAGTCGTCCCTCCTACGAGCAGTACTTC
CASSLPARDRSRPSYEQYF
>TRBV9|NA|TRBJ2-5|TRBD2
TGTGCCAGCAGCGAAGGAGTCCAGGGAGAAGCGGGGGAGACCCAGTACTTC
CASSEGVQGEAGETQYF
>TRBV5-1|NA|TRBJ1-1|TRBD1
TGCGCCAGCAGCTTGGCCCTGGGACAGGGGACTGAAGCTTTCTTT
CASSLALGQGTEAFF
>TRBV11-1|NA|TRBJ2-1|NA
TGTGCCAGCACCCCGCTAGGGGACTGGGGCGGGCATGGGCCCTACAATGAGCAGTTCTTC
CASTPLGDWGGHGPYNEQFF
>TRBV28|NA|TRBJ2-7|TRBD1
TGTGCCAGCAGTTTACCCCAGGGGGCTGGAGTCTACGAGCAGTACTTC
CASSLPQGAGVYEQYF
>TRBV10-2|NA|TRBJ2-2|NA
NA
CASRPVGTGELFFF
>TRBV19|NA|TRBJ2-2|NA
TGTGCCAGTAGTACAGGGACCCCGGCGACCGGGGAGCTGTTTTTT
CASSTGTPATGELFF
>TRBV19|NA|TRBJ1-1|NA
TGTGCCAGTACCCCCGGAGGGGGGGTATTACGCAGCTTCTTT
CASTPGGGVLRSFF
>TRBV11-2|once|TRBJ2-7|TRBD2
TGTGCCAGCAGCTTAGATAGGGCTAGCGGGATCTCCTACGAGCAGTACTTC
CASSLDRASGISYEQYF
>TRBV12-3/TRBV12-4|NA|TRBJ2-6|NA
TGTGCCAGCAGTTTAGCGCCCGCCCGGGCCAACGTCCTGACTTTC
CASSLAPARANVLTF